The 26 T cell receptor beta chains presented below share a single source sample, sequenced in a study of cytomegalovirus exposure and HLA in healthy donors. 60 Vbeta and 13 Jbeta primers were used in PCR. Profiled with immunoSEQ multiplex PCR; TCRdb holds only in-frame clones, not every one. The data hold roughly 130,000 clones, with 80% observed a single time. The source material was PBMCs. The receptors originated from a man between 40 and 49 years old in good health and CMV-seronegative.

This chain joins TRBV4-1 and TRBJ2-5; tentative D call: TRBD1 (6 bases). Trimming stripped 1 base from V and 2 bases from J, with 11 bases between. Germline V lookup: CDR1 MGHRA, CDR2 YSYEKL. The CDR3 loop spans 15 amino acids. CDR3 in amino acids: CASSQGGQNQETQYF. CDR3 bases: TGCGCCAGCAGCCAAGGCGGACAGAATCAAGAGACCCAGTACTTC.

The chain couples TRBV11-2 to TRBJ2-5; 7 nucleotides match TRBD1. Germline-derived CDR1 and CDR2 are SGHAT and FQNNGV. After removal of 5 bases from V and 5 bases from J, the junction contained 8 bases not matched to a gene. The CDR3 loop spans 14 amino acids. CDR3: CASSTGQPGETQYF. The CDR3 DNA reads TGTGCCAGCAGCACGGGACAGCCAGGGGAGACCCAGTACTTC.

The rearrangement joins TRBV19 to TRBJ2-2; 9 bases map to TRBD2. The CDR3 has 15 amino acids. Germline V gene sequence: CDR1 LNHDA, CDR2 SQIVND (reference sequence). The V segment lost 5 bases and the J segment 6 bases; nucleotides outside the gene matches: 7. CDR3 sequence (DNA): TGTGCCAGTAGTCGGAGCGGGGGGACGGCCGGGGAGCTGTTTTTT. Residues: CASSRSGGTAGELFF.

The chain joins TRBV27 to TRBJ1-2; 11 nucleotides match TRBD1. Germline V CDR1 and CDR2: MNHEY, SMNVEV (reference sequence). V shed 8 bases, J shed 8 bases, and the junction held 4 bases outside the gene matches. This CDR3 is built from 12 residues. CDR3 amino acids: CASRGTGGGYTF. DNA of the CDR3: TGTGCCAGCCGCGGGACAGGGGGGGGCTACACCTTC.

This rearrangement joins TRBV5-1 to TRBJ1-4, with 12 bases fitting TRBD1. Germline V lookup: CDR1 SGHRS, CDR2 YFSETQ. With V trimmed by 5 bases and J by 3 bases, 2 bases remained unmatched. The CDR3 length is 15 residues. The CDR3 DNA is TGCGCCAGCAGGGGACAGGGGGCGTCTAATGAAAAACTGTTTTTT. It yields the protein CASRGQGASNEKLFF.

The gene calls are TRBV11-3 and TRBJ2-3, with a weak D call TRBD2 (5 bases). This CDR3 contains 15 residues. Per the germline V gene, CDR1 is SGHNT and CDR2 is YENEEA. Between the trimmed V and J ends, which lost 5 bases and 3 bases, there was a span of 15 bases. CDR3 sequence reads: CASSPQAGITDTQYF. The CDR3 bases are TGTGCCAGCAGCCCCCAGGCGGGTATAACAGATACGCAGTATTTT.

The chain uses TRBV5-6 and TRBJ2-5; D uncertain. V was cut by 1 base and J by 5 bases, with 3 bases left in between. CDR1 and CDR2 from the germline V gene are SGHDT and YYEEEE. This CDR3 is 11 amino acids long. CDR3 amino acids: CASSLYETQYF. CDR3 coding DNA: TGTGCCAGCAGCTTGTATGAGACCCAGTACTTC.

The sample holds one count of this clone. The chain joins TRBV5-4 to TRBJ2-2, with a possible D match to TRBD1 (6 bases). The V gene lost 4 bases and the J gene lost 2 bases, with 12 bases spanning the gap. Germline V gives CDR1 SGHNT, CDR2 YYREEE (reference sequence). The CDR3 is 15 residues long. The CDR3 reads CASSIGQTNTGELFF. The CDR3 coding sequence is TGTGCCAGCAGCATCGGACAGACAAACACCGGGGAGCTGTTTTTT.

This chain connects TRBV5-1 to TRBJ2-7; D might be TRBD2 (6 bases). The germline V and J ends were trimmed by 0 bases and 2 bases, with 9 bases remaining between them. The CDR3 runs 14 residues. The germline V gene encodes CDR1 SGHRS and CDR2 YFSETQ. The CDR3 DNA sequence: TGCGCCAGCAGCTTGGAGGAGGGGACCTACGAGCAGTACTTC. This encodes CASSLEEGTYEQYF.

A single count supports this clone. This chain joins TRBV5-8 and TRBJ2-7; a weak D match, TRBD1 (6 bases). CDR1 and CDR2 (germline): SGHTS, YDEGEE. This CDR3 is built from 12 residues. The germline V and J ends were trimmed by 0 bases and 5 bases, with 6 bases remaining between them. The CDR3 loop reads CASSLDRDEQYF. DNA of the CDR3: TGTGCCAGCAGCTTGGACAGGGACGAGCAGTACTTC.

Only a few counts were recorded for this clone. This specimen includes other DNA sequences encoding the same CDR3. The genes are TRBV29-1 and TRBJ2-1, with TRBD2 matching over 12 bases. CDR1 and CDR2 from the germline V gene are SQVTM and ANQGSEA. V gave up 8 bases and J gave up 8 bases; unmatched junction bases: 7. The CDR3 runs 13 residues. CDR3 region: CSILAGGRDEQFF. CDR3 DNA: TGCAGCATACTAGCGGGAGGTAGAGATGAGCAGTTCTTC.

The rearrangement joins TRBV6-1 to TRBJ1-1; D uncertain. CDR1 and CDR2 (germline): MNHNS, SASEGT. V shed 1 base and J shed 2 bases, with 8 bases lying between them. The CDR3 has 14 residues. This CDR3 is CASSEVGRNTEAFF. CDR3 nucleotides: TGTGCCAGCAGTGAAGTTGGGAGAAACACTGAAGCTTTCTTT.

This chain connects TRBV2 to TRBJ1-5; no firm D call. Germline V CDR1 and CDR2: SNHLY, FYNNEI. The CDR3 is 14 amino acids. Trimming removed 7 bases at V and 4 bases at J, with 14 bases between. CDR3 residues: CASTAGARNQPQHF. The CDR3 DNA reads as TGTGCCAGCACCGCTGGTGCACGGAATCAGCCCCAGCATTTT.

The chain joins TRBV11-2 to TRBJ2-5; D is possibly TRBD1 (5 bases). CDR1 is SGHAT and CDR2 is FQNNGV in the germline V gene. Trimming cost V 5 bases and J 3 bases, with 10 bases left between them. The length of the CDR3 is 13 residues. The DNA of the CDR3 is TGTGCCAGCAGCACCTCAGGGAAAGAGACCCAGTACTTC. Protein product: CASSTSGKETQYF.

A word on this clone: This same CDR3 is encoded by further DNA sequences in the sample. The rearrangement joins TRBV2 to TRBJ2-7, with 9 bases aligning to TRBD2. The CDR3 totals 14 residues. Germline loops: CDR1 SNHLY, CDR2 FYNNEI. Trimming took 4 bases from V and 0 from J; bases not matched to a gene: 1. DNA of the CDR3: TGTGCCAGCAGTGCGGGACTAGCCTCCTACGAGCAGTACTTC. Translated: CASSAGLASYEQYF.

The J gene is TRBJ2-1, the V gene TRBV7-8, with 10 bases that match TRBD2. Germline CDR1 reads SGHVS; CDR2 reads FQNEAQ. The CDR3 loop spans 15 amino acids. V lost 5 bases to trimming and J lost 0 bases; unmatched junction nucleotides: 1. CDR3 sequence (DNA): TGTGCCAGCAGCGCTAGCGGGAGCTCCTACAATGAGCAGTTCTTC. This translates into CASSASGSSYNEQFF.

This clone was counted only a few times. CDR3 bases: TGCAGCGCGGCAGGTGGTGGGGAGACCCAGTACTTC. Its protein product is CSAAGGGETQYF. This chain joins TRBV29-1 and TRBJ2-5; D is unresolved. Germline lookup yields CDR1 SQVTM and CDR2 ANQGSEA. This CDR3 is built from 12 residues. V was cut by 7 bases and J by 5 bases, with 14 bases left in between.

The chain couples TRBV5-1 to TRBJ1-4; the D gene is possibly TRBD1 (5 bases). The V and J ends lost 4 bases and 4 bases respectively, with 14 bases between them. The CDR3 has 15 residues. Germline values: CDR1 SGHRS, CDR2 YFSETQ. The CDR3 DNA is TGCGCCAGCAGCAACGGACAAACAATTAATGAAAAACTGTTTTTT. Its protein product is CASSNGQTINEKLFF.

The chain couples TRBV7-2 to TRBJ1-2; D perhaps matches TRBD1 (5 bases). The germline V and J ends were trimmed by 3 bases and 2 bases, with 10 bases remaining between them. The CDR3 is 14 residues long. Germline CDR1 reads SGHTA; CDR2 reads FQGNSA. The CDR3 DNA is TGTGCCAGCAGCTTCGGGGGAGGAAACTATGGCTACACCTTC. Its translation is CASSFGGGNYGYTF.

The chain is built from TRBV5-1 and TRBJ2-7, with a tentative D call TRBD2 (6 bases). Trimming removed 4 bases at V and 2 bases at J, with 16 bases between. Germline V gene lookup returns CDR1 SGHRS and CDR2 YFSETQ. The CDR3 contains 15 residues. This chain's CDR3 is CASSPGVGVAYEQYF. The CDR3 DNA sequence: TGCGCCAGCAGCCCGGGGGTGGGGGTTGCCTACGAGCAGTACTTC.

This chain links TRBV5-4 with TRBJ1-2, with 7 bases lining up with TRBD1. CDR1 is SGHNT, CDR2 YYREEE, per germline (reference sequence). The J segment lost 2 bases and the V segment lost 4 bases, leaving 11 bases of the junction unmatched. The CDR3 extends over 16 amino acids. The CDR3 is CASSPPPGQANYGYTF. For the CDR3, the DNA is TGTGCCAGCAGCCCACCCCCTGGACAGGCCAACTATGGCTACACCTTC.

This chain's CDR3 is CASSQGVTGGMSYEQYF. CDR3 in DNA: TGCGCCAGCAGCCAAGGAGTGACAGGGGGCATGTCCTACGAGCAGTACTTC. The rearrangement joins TRBV4-1 to TRBJ2-7; TRBD1 matches at 10 bases. J gave up 1 base and V 1 base, and 7 bases lay outside the gene matches. The CDR3 runs 17 residues. CDR1 is MGHRA and CDR2 is YSYEKL in the germline V gene.

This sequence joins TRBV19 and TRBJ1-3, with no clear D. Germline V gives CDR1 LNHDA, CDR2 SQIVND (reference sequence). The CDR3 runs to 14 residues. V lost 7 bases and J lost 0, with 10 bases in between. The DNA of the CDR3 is TGTGCCAGTATAGATGGCGGCTCTGGAAACACCATATATTTT. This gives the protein CASIDGGSGNTIYF.

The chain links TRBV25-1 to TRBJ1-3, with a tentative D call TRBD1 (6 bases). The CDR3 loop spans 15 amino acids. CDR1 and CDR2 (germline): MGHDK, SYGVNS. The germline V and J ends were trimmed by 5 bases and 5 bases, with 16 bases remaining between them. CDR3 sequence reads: CASSQQGWHRNTIYF. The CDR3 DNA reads TGTGCCAGCAGTCAACAGGGTTGGCATCGAAACACCATATATTTT.

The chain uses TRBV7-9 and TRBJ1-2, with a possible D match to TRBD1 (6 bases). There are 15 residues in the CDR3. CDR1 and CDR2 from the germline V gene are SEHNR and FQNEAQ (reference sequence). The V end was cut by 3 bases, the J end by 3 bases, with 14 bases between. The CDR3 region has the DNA TGTGCCAGCAGCTTTGGGGAGGGACAACACTATGGCTACACCTTC. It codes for CASSFGEGQHYGYTF.

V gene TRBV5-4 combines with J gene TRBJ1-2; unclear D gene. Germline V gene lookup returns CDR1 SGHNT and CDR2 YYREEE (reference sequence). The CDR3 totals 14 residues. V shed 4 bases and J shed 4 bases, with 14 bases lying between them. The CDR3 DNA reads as TGTGCCAGCAGCCCCGATAGTTGGGCCTATGGCTACACCTTC. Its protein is CASSPDSWAYGYTF.